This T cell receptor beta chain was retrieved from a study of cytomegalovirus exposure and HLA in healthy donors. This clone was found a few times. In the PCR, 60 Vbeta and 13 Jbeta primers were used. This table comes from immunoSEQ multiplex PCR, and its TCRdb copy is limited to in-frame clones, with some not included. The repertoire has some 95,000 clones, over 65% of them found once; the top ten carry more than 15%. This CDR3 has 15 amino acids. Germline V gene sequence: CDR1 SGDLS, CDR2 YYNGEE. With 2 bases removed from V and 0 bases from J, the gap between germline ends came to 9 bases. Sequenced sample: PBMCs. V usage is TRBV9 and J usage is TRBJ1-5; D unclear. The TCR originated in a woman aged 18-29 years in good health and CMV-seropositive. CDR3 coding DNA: TGTGCCAGCAGCGTCAGTTTTTATAGCAATCAGCCCCAGCATTTT. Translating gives CASSVSFYSNQPQHF.